These 17 T cell receptor beta chains were sequenced from one sample in a study of cytomegalovirus exposure and HLA in healthy donors. TCRdb's copy holds only in-frame clones and misses some; the assay was immunoSEQ multiplex PCR. The sample records about 240,000 clones, approximately 83% being singletons. Sequenced: PBMCs. The receptors stem from a woman aged 30 to 39 in good health and CMV-seropositive.

The chain couples TRBV30 to TRBJ2-3; 13 bases match TRBD2. V trimming: 2 bases; J trimming: 5 bases; junction bases outside the gene matches: 4. Germline-derived CDR1 and CDR2 are GTSNPN and SVGIG (reference sequence). The CDR3 is 15 amino acids. The CDR3 nucleotides are TGTGCCTGGAGTTTGGGACTAGCGGGACTAGATACGCAGTATTTT. This translates into CAWSLGLAGLDTQYF.

This chain joins TRBV6-5 and TRBJ1-1, with D tentatively TRBD1 (6 bases). Germline CDR1 reads MNHEY; CDR2 reads SVGAGI. Trimming left V 2 bases short and J 10 bases short, with 17 bases between. There are 14 residues in the CDR3. The DNA of the CDR3 is TGTGCCAGCAGTTACCGAAACACAGGGTCGCGAGCTTTCTTT. Its translation: CASSYRNTGSRAFF.

V and J are TRBV11-2 and TRBJ2-7; possible D gene TRBD1, 5 bases. Trimming shortened V by 5 bases and J by 2 bases, and 16 bases separated the two germline ends. Germline V gene lookup returns CDR1 SGHAT and CDR2 FQNNGV. The CDR3 consists of 15 residues. The CDR3 spells CASSPLQEYPYEQYF. The CDR3 DNA sequence: TGTGCCAGCAGCCCCCTACAGGAGTACCCCTACGAGCAGTACTTC. Based on the CDR3 plus reference TRBV11-2 and TRBJ2-7, the full variable domain is EAGVAQSPRYKIIEKRQSVAFWCNPISGHATLYWYQQILGQGPKLLIQFQNNGVVDDSQLPKDRFSAERLKGVDSTLKIQPAKLEDSAVYLCASSPLQEYPYEQYFGPGTRLTVT.

This chain connects TRBV11-2 to TRBJ2-1; unclear D gene. This CDR3 is built from 11 residues. Germline CDR1 and CDR2: SGHAT and FQNNGV. The V end lost 7 bases, the J end lost 4 bases, and 5 bases lay between the germline ends. The CDR3 region has the DNA TGTGCCAGCACCCCATACAATGAGCAGTTCTTC. It encodes CASTPYNEQFF.

The V and J genes are TRBV5-1 and TRBJ2-3, with TRBD1 as a possible D gene (6 bases). V lost 9 bases to trimming and J lost 8 bases, with 19 bases between them. The CDR3 extends over 13 amino acids. Germline values: CDR1 SGHRS, CDR2 YFSETQ. This CDR3 is CATNTQGSGTQYF. CDR3 DNA sequence: TGCGCCACCAATACACAGGGCTCGGGTACGCAGTATTTT. Together with reference TRBV5-1 and TRBJ2-3, the CDR3 gives the full variable domain: KAGVTQTPRYLIKTRGQQVTLSCSPISGHRSVSWYQQTPGQGLQFLFEYFSETQRNKGNFPGRFSGRQFSNSRSEMNVSTLELGDSALYLCATNTQGSGTQYFGPGTRLTVL.

The chain employs TRBV28 and TRBJ1-4; maybe TRBD1 (6 bases). The CDR3 is 17 residues long. With 5 bases removed from V and 7 bases from J, the gap between germline ends came to 23 bases. The germline CDR1 and CDR2 sequences are MDHEN and SYDVKM. The DNA of the CDR3 is TGTGCCAGCAGTCCACCCGCGTGGGGGCAAGGGGGTGAAAAACTGTTTTTT. As protein: CASSPPAWGQGGEKLFF.

The chain couples TRBV4-2 to TRBJ2-7; D remains unclear. The germline V and J ends were trimmed by 0 bases and 3 bases, with 6 bases remaining between them. This CDR3 is 13 amino acids long. The V gene's germline CDR1 is LGHNA and CDR2 YNFKEQ. The CDR3 DNA follows: TGTGCCAGCAGCCAAGATAGTAGCTACGAGCAGTACTTC. It specifies CASSQDSSYEQYF.

The rearrangement uses TRBV15 and TRBJ1-5; no reliable D call. Germline CDR1 and CDR2: LNHNV and YYDKDF (reference sequence). The V end was cut by 0 bases, the J end by 7 bases, with 10 bases between. CDR3 size: 14 residues. The CDR3 coding sequence is TGTGCCACCAGCAGAGATGGGCAGTACCAGCCCCAGCATTTT. This codes for CATSRDGQYQPQHF.

The chain employs TRBV2 and TRBJ2-7; 9 bases agree with TRBD2. CDR3 length equals 14 residues. With 2 bases clipped from V and 3 bases from J, the junction kept 2 bases outside the gene matches. Per the germline V gene, CDR1 is SNHLY and CDR2 is FYNNEI. The CDR3 nucleotides are TGTGCCAGCAGTGAACGAGCGGGAGGCTACGAGCAGTACTTC. It encodes CASSERAGGYEQYF.

The chain links TRBV7-9 to TRBJ1-2; D is uncertain. This CDR3 is 14 amino acids long. The germline V and J ends were trimmed by 5 bases and 3 bases, with 13 bases remaining between them. Per germline, CDR1 SEHNR and CDR2 FQNEAQ (reference sequence). The CDR3 DNA reads TGTGCCAGCAGCCCACGGGAACGGGACTATGGCTACACCTTC. Encoded protein: CASSPRERDYGYTF.

The rearrangement links TRBV11-2 to TRBJ2-1; the D is unclear. Germline lookup yields CDR1 SGHAT and CDR2 FQNNGV. This CDR3 region has 15 residues. Trimming took 8 bases from V and 0 from J, leaving 14 bases between them. The CDR3 DNA is TGTGCCAGCTTCCCGGTGAAGTCCTCCTACAATGAGCAGTTCTTC. Protein product: CASFPVKSSYNEQFF.

This clone occurred a few times. V gene TRBV7-3 combines with J gene TRBJ2-7; D ambiguous. This CDR3 region has 14 residues. Per germline, CDR1 SGHTA and CDR2 FQGTGA. Between the trimmed V and J ends, which lost 5 bases and 4 bases, there was a span of 15 bases. As DNA, the CDR3 is TGTGCCAGCAGCCTCTCATCGGGTCCGTACGAGCAGTACTTC. Its translation is CASSLSSGPYEQYF.

The chain joins TRBV28 to TRBJ2-3, with 10 bases that match TRBD2. This CDR3 is 16 amino acids long. Germline CDR1 MDHEN, CDR2 SYDVKM. The V and J ends lost 5 bases and 6 bases, in that order; junction bases with no gene match: 11. The CDR3 sequence is CASSASSGSLADTQYF. The CDR3, as DNA: TGTGCCAGCAGTGCATCTAGCGGGAGTTTAGCCGATACGCAGTATTTT.

This chain uses TRBV29-1 with TRBJ2-5; D might be TRBD2 (5 bases). V was shortened by 0 bases and J by 2 bases, with 13 bases between the two germline ends. Germline V gene lookup returns CDR1 SQVTM and CDR2 ANQGSEA. This CDR3 contains 15 residues. This CDR3 is CSVEDPEREQETQYF. In DNA form, the CDR3 reads TGCAGCGTTGAAGATCCGGAAAGGGAGCAAGAGACCCAGTACTTC.

This chain connects TRBV6-6 to TRBJ2-3, with 8 bases that match TRBD1. Germline CDR1 reads MNHNY; CDR2 reads SVGAGI (reference sequence). There are 13 residues in the CDR3. Trimming cost V 6 bases and J 2 bases; bases outside gene matches: 1. CDR3 DNA sequence: TGTGCCAGCAGGGACAGGGCCACAGATACGCAGTATTTT. Translated, it gives CASRDRATDTQYF.

The V gene is TRBV6-1, the J gene TRBJ2-3; no definite D call. Germline CDR1 and CDR2: MNHNS and SASEGT. This CDR3 spans 13 amino acids. Trimming cost V 5 bases and J 5 bases, with 11 bases left between them. CDR3 protein: CASSWYSVDTQYF. The CDR3 DNA sequence: TGTGCCAGCAGTTGGTACAGTGTAGATACGCAGTATTTT.

The chain links TRBV21-1 to TRBJ2-1; TRBD2, the table's D call, was not compared with the DNA. TRBV21-1 is listed as a pseudogene. This CDR3 region has 15 residues. The CDR3 reads CASKGLAGSYNEQFF. For the CDR3, the DNA is TGTGCCAGCAAGGGCCTAGCGGGGAGCTACAATGAGCAGTTCTTC.